The 16 T cell receptor beta chains in this list originate from one sample, sequenced in a study of blood T cell repertoires in COVID-19. The repertoire was sequenced with immunoSEQ multiplex PCR; TCRdb's copy has only in-frame clones and lacks some. The data show nearly 300,000 clones, about 91% seen once. The sample taken for sequencing was peripheral blood. The receptor source for this set is a woman under 40 who had recovered from COVID-19.

The chain recombines TRBV29-1 with TRBJ1-1; 8 nucleotides agree with TRBD1. V was clipped by 6 bases and J by 4 bases; unmatched bases: 7. There are 13 residues in the CDR3. Germline V gene data show CDR1 as SQVTM and CDR2 as ANQGSEA. As DNA, the CDR3 is TGCAGCGTAGCTAGACAGGGGCCCACTGAAGCTTTCTTT. This sequence encodes CSVARQGPTEAFF.

This chain links TRBV7-2 with TRBJ2-1; D possibly corresponds to TRBD1 (5 bases). This CDR3 region has 14 residues. V lost 2 bases, J lost 7 bases, and 12 bases lay in between. CDR1 and CDR2 (germline): SGHTA, FQGNSA. CDR3 sequence (DNA): TGTGCCAGCAGCTTATACCAGGGTGGTAATGAGCAGTTCTTC. Translation: CASSLYQGGNEQFF.

This chain uses TRBV7-9 with TRBJ1-4; D remains unclear. The CDR3 is 15 residues long. Germline assignment: CDR1 SEHNR and CDR2 FQNEAQ (reference sequence). V was shortened by 0 bases and J by 3 bases, with 8 bases between the two germline ends. The chain's CDR3 is CASSLAVGSNEKLFF. The CDR3 DNA is TGTGCCAGCAGCTTAGCCGTCGGGTCTAATGAAAAACTGTTTTTT.

This clone was seen a few times. The chain carries TRBV2 and TRBJ1-5, with 7 bases identical to TRBD1. Trimming at V came to 6 bases and at J to 10 bases, leaving 9 bases not matched to a gene. Germline CDR1 is SNHLY and CDR2 is FYNNEI. The CDR3 runs 13 residues. The CDR3 DNA is TGTGCCAGCAGCCTCCGACAGGGTCGACCCCAGCATTTT. Amino acid sequence: CASSLRQGRPQHF.

The chain employs TRBV4-3 and TRBJ2-3; D gene uncertain. Germline V gives CDR1 LGHNA, CDR2 YSLEER. The V end lost 0 bases, the J end lost 3 bases, and 16 bases lay between the germline ends. The CDR3 spans 17 residues. The CDR3 loop reads CASSQDPRPGMTDTQYF. The CDR3 nucleotides read TGCGCCAGCAGCCAAGATCCCCGGCCAGGTATGACAGATACGCAGTATTTT.

In its sample, this clone was seen once. The chain combines TRBV5-4 with TRBJ1-2; D gene uncertain. Trimming took 0 bases from V and 3 from J, leaving 12 bases between them. Germline CDR1 reads SGHNT; CDR2 reads YYREEE (reference sequence). The CDR3 is 15 amino acids. CDR3 amino acids: CASSLVGVSYYGYTF. The CDR3 coding sequence is TGTGCCAGCAGCTTGGTCGGGGTTTCGTACTATGGCTACACCTTC.

The chain joins TRBV6-5 to TRBJ2-1; D is possibly TRBD2 (5 bases). The germline gives CDR1 MNHEY, CDR2 SVGAGI. V lost 2 bases and J 6 bases, leaving 11 bases between the germline ends. The CDR3 has 14 amino acids. The CDR3 sequence is CASSYPGEPNEQFF. In DNA, the CDR3 is TGTGCCAGCAGTTACCCCGGGGAGCCCAATGAGCAGTTCTTC.

The chain combines TRBV15 with TRBJ2-5, with D perhaps TRBD2 (5 bases). With 4 bases removed from V and 5 bases from J, the gap between germline ends came to 14 bases. There are 14 residues in the CDR3. Germline V gene lookup returns CDR1 LNHNV and CDR2 YYDKDF (reference sequence). The CDR3 reads CATSTRTPGETQYF. CDR3 DNA: TGTGCCACCAGCACCCGGACCCCGGGGGAGACCCAGTACTTC.

This chain links TRBV9 with TRBJ1-2, with D uncertain. V was pared by 8 bases and J by 4 bases, with 21 bases between. CDR1 and CDR2 from the germline V gene are SGDLS and YYNGEE. The CDR3 is 15 amino acids. The CDR3 DNA sequence: TGTGCCAGTCCCAAGGCCACCCGAGGAAGCTATGGCTACACCTTC. Protein sequence: CASPKATRGSYGYTF.

The CDR3 is CSVLQGVGNTEAFF. Here the CDR3 DNA reads TGCAGCGTTTTGCAGGGGGTCGGAAACACTGAAGCTTTCTTT. The chain is built from TRBV29-1 and TRBJ1-1; 7 bases line up with TRBD1. Trimming removed 5 bases from V and 2 bases from J; junction bases left unmatched: 8. CDR3 length equals 14 residues. The V gene's germline CDR1 is SQVTM and CDR2 ANQGSEA. Supplemented by reference TRBV29-1 and TRBJ1-1, the full variable domain reads SAVISQKPSRDICQRGTSLTIQCQVDSQVTMMFWYRQQPGQSLTLIATANQGSEATYESGFVIDKFPISRPNLTFSTLTVSNMSPEDSSIYLCSVLQGVGNTEAFFGQGTRLTVV.

V and J are TRBV11-2 and TRBJ1-2; D unresolved. Trimming shortened V by 1 base and J by 7 bases, and 10 bases separated the two germline ends. CDR1 and CDR2 from the germline V gene are SGHAT and FQNNGV. The CDR3 totals 13 residues. The CDR3 is CASSLVREAGYTF. Written as DNA, the CDR3 is TGTGCCAGCAGCTTAGTAAGGGAGGCTGGCTACACCTTC. The entire variable domain, with the rest obtained from reference TRBV11-2 and TRBJ1-2, is as follows: EAGVAQSPRYKIIEKRQSVAFWCNPISGHATLYWYQQILGQGPKLLIQFQNNGVVDDSQLPKDRFSAERLKGVDSTLKIQPAKLEDSAVYLCASSLVREAGYTFGSGTRLTVV.

The sample holds a few counts of this clone. This rearrangement joins TRBV4-3 to TRBJ2-7; D is possibly TRBD2 (5 bases). V lost 0 bases and J 3 bases, leaving 9 bases between the germline ends. Germline CDR1 reads LGHNA; CDR2 reads YSLEER. This CDR3 region has 14 residues. In DNA, the CDR3 is TGCGCCAGCAGCCAAGACGTCGGGGTCTACGAGCAGTACTTC. Residues: CASSQDVGVYEQYF.

V gene TRBV3-1 (or the pseudogene TRBV3-2) combines with J gene TRBJ2-3; possibly TRBD2 for D (5 bases). Germline assignment: CDR1 LGHDT and CDR2 YNNKEL (reference sequence). The CDR3 has 16 amino acids. V gave up 0 bases and J gave up 11 bases, with 21 bases separating them. The CDR3 nucleotides are TGTGCCAGCAGCCAAGATTCAGGTAGCTCGGGGTTTAAGCAGTATTTT. Residues: CASSQDSGSSGFKQYF.

This sequence joins TRBV5-6 and TRBJ1-2; the D gene is possibly TRBD1 (5 bases). Germline V gene lookup returns CDR1 SGHDT and CDR2 YYEEEE. V was cut by 1 base and J by 4 bases, with 8 bases left in between. The CDR3 loop spans 13 amino acids. CDR3 sequence (DNA): TGTGCCAGCAGCTTGCCAGGGTTCTATGGCTACACCTTC. It encodes CASSLPGFYGYTF. Looking up the rest from reference TRBV5-6 and TRBJ1-2 gives the full variable domain: DAGVTQSPTHLIKTRGQQVTLRCSPKSGHDTVSWYQQALGQGPQFIFQYYEEEERQRGNFPDRFSGHQFPNYSSELNVNALLLGDSALYLCASSLPGFYGYTFGSGTRLTVV.

This chain links TRBV6-4 with TRBJ1-1, with D perhaps TRBD1 (5 bases). The CDR3 spans 13 residues. V lost 2 bases and J 5 bases, leaving 9 bases between the germline ends. Germline loops: CDR1 MRHNA, CDR2 SNTAGT. The CDR3 DNA reads as TGTGCCAGCAGTGACAGGGGTGGTACTGAAGCTTTCTTT. Residues: CASSDRGGTEAFF.

This clone was seen more than once but under ten times. The same CDR3 arises from other DNA sequences in this sample as well. The rearrangement uses TRBV7-6 and TRBJ2-7, with D tentatively TRBD1 (6 bases). Trimming took 1 base from V and 2 from J, leaving 9 bases between them. The CDR3 runs to 14 residues. The germline gives CDR1 SGHVS, CDR2 FNYEAQ. This CDR3 is CASSLGRGAYEQYF. As DNA, the CDR3 is TGTGCCAGCAGCTTAGGCAGGGGCGCCTACGAGCAGTACTTC.